These 2 T cell receptor beta chains share one sample of origin, sequenced in a study of cytomegalovirus exposure and HLA in healthy donors. PCR involved 60 Vbeta and 13 Jbeta primers. The table came from immunoSEQ multiplex PCR; TCRdb's copy has only in-frame clones and leaves some out. The sample has over 150,000 clones, 75% to 85% seen once. Specimen: PBMCs. The receptor source for this set is a woman between 50 and 59 years old in good health and CMV-seropositive.

V is TRBV6-5 and J is TRBJ1-2, with 7 bases that match TRBD1. The CDR3 consists of 15 residues. J was trimmed by 2 bases and V by 8 bases; bases with no gene match: 11. Germline V gives CDR1 MNHEY, CDR2 SVGAGI. CDR3 loop: CASSIGGATNYGYTF. CDR3 coding DNA: TGTGCCAGCTCCATAGGGGGCGCAACGAACTATGGCTACACCTTC.

This clone has only one observation. The chain uses TRBV4-1 and TRBJ2-1, with 10 nucleotides matching TRBD2. The CDR3 sequence is 17 residues long. V shed 1 base and J 5 bases; nucleotides not matched to a gene: 8. Looked up from germline, CDR1 is MGHRA and CDR2 is YSYEKL. CDR3 loop: CASSQGLGLAIHNEQFF. Written as DNA, the CDR3 is TGCGCCAGCAGCCAAGGGCTGGGACTAGCGATACACAATGAGCAGTTCTTC.